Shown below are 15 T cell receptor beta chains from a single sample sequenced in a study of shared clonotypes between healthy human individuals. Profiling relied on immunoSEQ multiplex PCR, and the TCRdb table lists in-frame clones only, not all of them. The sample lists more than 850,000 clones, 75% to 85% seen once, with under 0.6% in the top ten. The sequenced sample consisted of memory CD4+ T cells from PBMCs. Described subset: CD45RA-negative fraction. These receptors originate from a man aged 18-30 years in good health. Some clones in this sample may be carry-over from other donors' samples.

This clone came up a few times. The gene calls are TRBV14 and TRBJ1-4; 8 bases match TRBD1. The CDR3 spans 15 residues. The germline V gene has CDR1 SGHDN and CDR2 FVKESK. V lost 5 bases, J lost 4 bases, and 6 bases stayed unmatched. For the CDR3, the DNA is TGTGCCAGCAGCGAGGGACAGGTCCTTAATGAAAAACTGTTTTTT. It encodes CASSEGQVLNEKLFF.

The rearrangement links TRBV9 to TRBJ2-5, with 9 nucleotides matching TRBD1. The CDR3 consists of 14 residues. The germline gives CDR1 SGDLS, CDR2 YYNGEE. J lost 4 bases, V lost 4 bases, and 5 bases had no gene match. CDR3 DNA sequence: TGTGCCAGCAGCCCCCGGACAGGGGCAGAGACCCAGTACTTC. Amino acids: CASSPRTGAETQYF.

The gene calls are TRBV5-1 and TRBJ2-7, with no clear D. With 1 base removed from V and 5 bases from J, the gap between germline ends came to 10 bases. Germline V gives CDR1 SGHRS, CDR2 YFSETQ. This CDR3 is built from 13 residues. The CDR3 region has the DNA TGCGCCAGCAGCTTGTTTAGTAACAACGAGCAGTACTTC. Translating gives CASSLFSNNEQYF.

Written as DNA, the CDR3 is TGTGCCTGGAGTCTGGGACAGGGGATGGAAAAACTGTTTTTT. It specifies CAWSLGQGMEKLFF. This chain joins TRBV30 and TRBJ1-4, with 10 bases matching TRBD1. The germline V gene has CDR1 GTSNPN and CDR2 SVGIG (reference sequence). V shed 2 bases, J shed 8 bases, and the junction held 5 bases outside the gene matches. The CDR3 is 14 amino acids.

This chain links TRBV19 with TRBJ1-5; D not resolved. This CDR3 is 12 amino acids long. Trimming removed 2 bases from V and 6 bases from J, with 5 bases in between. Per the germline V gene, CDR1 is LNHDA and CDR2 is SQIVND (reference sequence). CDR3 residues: CASSIRAQPQHF. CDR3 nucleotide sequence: TGTGCCAGTAGTATACGAGCTCAGCCCCAGCATTTT.

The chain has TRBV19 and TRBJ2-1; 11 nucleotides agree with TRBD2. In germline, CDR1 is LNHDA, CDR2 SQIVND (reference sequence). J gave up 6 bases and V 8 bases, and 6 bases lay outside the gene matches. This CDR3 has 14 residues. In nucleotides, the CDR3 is TGTGCCAGTCGAGCTAGCGGGAGGTCCAATGAGCAGTTCTTC. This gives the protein CASRASGRSNEQFF.

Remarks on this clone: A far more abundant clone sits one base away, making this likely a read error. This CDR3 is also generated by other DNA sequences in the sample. The CDR3 sequence: CASKLDLNTEAFF. CDR3 in DNA: TGTGCTAGCAAATTGGATCTGAACACTGAAGCTTTCTTT. The rearrangement links TRBV2 to TRBJ1-1, with no clear D. Germline CDR1 is SNHLY and CDR2 is FYNNEI. The CDR3 loop spans 13 amino acids. The full variable domain, rest sourced from reference TRBV2 and TRBJ1-1, is EPEVTQTPSHQVTQMGQEVILRCVPISNHLYFYWYRQILGQKVEFLVSFYNNEISEKSEIFDDQFSVERPDGSNFTLKIRSTKLEDSAMYFCASKLDLNTEAFFGQGTRLTVV.

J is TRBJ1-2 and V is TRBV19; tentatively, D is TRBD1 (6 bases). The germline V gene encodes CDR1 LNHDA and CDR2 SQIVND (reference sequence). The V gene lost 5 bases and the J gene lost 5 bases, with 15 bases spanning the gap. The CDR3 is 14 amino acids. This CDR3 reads CASSYRTDSYGYTF. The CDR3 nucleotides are TGTGCCAGTAGTTACCGGACAGACTCATATGGCTACACCTTC.

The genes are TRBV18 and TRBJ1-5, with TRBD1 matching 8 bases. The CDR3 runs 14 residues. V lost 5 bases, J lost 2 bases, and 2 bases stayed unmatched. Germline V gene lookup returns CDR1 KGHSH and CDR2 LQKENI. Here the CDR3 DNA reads TGTGCCAGCTCAGCGACAGGGGGCAATCAGCCCCAGCATTTT. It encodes CASSATGGNQPQHF.

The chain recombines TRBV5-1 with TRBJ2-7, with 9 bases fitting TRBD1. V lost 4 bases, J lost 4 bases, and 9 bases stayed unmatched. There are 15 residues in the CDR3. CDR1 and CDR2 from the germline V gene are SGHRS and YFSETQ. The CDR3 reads CASSRGRDRVYEQYF. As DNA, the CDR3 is TGCGCCAGCAGCAGGGGCCGGGACAGGGTGTACGAGCAGTACTTC.

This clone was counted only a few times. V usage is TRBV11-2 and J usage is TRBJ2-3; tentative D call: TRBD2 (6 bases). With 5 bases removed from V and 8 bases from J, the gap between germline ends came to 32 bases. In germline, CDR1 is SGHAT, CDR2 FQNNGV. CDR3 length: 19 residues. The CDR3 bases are TGTGCCAGCAGCCTAGGGCGGGGTACAAGTGACGGGGCTAAGGGTACGCAGTATTTT. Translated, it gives CASSLGRGTSDGAKGTQYF.

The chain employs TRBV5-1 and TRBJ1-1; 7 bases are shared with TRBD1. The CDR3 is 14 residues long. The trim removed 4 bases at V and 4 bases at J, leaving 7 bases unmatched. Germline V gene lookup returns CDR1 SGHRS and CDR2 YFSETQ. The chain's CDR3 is CASSPTGDGTEAFF. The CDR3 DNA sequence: TGCGCCAGCAGCCCAACAGGGGATGGCACTGAAGCTTTCTTT.

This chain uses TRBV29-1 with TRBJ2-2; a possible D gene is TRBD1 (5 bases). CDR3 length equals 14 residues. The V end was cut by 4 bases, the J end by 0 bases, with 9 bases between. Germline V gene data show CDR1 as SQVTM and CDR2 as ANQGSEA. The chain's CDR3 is CSVAHRPNTGELFF. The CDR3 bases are TGCAGCGTTGCCCACAGGCCGAACACCGGGGAGCTGTTTTTT.

The CDR3 region has the DNA TGCGCCAGCAGCAAACAGGCGGGCGAGACCCAGTACTTC. Protein product: CASSKQAGETQYF. V and J are TRBV4-1 and TRBJ2-5, with D tentatively TRBD1 or TRBD2 (5 bases each). The V end was cut by 5 bases, the J end by 5 bases, with 12 bases between. Per the germline V gene, CDR1 is MGHRA and CDR2 is YSYEKL. This CDR3 spans 13 amino acids.

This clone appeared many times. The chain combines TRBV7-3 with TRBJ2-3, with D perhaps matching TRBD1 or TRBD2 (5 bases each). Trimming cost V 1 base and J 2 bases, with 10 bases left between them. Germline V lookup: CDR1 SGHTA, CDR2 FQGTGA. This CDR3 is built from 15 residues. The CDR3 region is CASSLIPGATDTQYF. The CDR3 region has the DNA TGTGCCAGCAGCTTAATCCCCGGGGCCACAGATACGCAGTATTTT.